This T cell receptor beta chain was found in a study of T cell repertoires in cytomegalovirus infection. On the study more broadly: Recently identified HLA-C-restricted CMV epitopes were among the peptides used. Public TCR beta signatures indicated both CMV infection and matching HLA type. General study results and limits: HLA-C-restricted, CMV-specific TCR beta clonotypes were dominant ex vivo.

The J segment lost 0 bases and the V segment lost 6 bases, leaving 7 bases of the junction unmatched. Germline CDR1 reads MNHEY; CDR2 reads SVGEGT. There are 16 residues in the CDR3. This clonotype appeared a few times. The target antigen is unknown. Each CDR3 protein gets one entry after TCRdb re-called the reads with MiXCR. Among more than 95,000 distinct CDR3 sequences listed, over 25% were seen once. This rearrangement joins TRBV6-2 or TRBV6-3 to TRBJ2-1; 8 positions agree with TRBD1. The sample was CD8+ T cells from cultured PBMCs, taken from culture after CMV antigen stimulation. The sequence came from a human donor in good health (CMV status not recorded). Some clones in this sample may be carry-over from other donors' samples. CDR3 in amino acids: CASRKRQGSSYNEQFF. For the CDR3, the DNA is TGTGCCAGCAGAAAAAGACAGGGGTCCTCCTACAATGAGCAGTTCTTC.